The sequence of this TCR beta chain was determined in a study of blood T cells in healthy people across ages. Overall study context: When template switching was applied, about one barcoded beta molecule was captured per two T cells.

A second PCR, run for about 6 to 11 cycles, used a sample-barcoded 5' primer plus a J-beta primer mix. TCRdb re-derived calls from the 5' RACE reads in MiXCR, one entry per CDR3 protein. This sample yields approximately 580,000 distinct CDR3 sequences, of which 20% to 30% are seen a single time; 7.5% to 9% belongs to the top ten. V was cut by 3 bases and J by 4 bases, with 18 bases left in between. Germline V CDR1 and CDR2: SEHNR, FQNEAQ (reference sequence). The CDR3 consists of 16 residues. In terms of origin and age, donors were healthy Caucasian individuals from Russia aged about 6 to 95. These data also featured in a second study, about T cells of mothers and their children. As that study records: In unrelated and related pairs, TCR recombination output is shaped in a similar way by thymic selection.

The J gene is TRBJ1-1, the V gene TRBV7-9, with D maybe TRBD1 (6 bases). The sequence was collected from a boy between 10 and 17 years old in good health. The sequenced material came from blood. The CDR3 DNA reads TGTGCCAGCAGCTTGGGGGGGCCGGGGTGGATCACTGAAGCTTTCTTT. Encoded protein: CASSLGGPGWITEAFF.